One and the same sample provided the 9 T cell receptor beta chains below, sequenced in a study of blood T cell repertoires in COVID-19. Assay: immunoSEQ multiplex PCR; the TCRdb copy retains only in-frame clones and omits some. The sample has some 130,000 clones; approximately 86% are singletons. Sequencing was performed on PBMCs or T cells enriched from blood (not recorded which). These TCRs come from a woman aged 50 to 60 who had recovered from COVID-19.

This clone has a single count. The chain employs TRBV5-1 and TRBJ2-2; D not resolved. Trimming left V 6 bases short and J 4 bases short, with 7 bases between. Germline V lookup: CDR1 SGHRS, CDR2 YFSETQ. This CDR3 is 12 amino acids long. The CDR3 DNA reads TGCGCCAGCAAACCGGGCACCGGGGAGCTGTTTTTT. As protein: CASKPGTGELFF.

CDR3 sequence (DNA): TGTGCCAGCAGCTTAGCCAGACTCCGTGGAGGTAACGAGCAGTACTTC. It codes for CASSLARLRGGNEQYF. The rearrangement links TRBV7-2 to TRBJ2-7, with D perhaps TRBD2 (5 bases). Per the germline V gene, CDR1 is SGHTA and CDR2 is FQGNSA. V was shortened by 0 bases and J by 5 bases, with 17 bases between the two germline ends. The CDR3 extends over 16 amino acids. Using reference TRBV7-2 and TRBJ2-7 for the parts outside the CDR3, the full variable domain is GAGVSQSPSNKVTEKGKDVELRCDPISGHTALYWYRQSLGQGLEFLIYFQGNSAPDKSGLPSDRFSAERTGGSVSTLTIQRTQQEDSAVYLCASSLARLRGGNEQYFGPGTRLTVT.

This sequence joins TRBV5-1 and TRBJ2-7; D unclear. V was pared by 0 bases and J by 3 bases, with 13 bases between. The CDR3 sequence is 15 residues long. CDR1 is SGHRS, CDR2 YFSETQ, per germline. The CDR3 coding sequence is TGCGCCAGCAGCTTGGTACTGGCGGTTAACTACGAGCAGTACTTC. As protein: CASSLVLAVNYEQYF.

This chain connects TRBV11-2 to TRBJ1-1; TRBD1 matches 7 bases. Germline lookup yields CDR1 SGHAT and CDR2 FQNNGV. Trimming took 8 bases from V and 2 from J; bases not matched to a gene: 5. The CDR3 extends over 13 amino acids. CDR3 in amino acids: CASVGTENTEAFF. Written as DNA, the CDR3 is TGTGCCAGCGTCGGGACAGAAAACACTGAAGCTTTCTTT. Full variable domain (remainder filled in from reference TRBV11-2 and TRBJ1-1): EAGVAQSPRYKIIEKRQSVAFWCNPISGHATLYWYQQILGQGPKLLIQFQNNGVVDDSQLPKDRFSAERLKGVDSTLKIQPAKLEDSAVYLCASVGTENTEAFFGQGTRLTVV.

This chain uses TRBV3-1 (or the pseudogene TRBV3-2) with TRBJ2-2, with TRBD2 as a possible D gene (7 bases). Germline CDR1 LGHDT, CDR2 YNNKEL (reference sequence). The CDR3 contains 16 residues. V dropped 0 bases and J dropped 3 bases, with 11 bases sitting between them. The CDR3 reads CASSQDRGAYTGELFF. CDR3 coding DNA: TGTGCCAGCAGCCAAGATCGGGGGGCGTACACCGGGGAGCTGTTTTTT.

This chain connects TRBV6-5 to TRBJ2-4, with 8 bases aligning to TRBD2. The germline gives CDR1 MNHEY, CDR2 SVGAGI. The trim removed 2 bases at V and 5 bases at J, leaving 2 bases unmatched. CDR3 size: 14 residues. The CDR3 coding sequence is TGTGCCAGCAGTTACGCGGGGGGAGAAAACATTCAGTACTTC. It yields the protein CASSYAGGENIQYF.

The chain recombines TRBV5-3 with TRBJ1-4; 9 nucleotides agree with TRBD1. TRBV5-3 is an open reading frame, and its role is uncertain. This CDR3 comprises 16 residues. With V trimmed by 0 bases and J by 4 bases, 4 bases remained unmatched. CDR3 DNA sequence: TGTGCCAGAAGCTTGGGGGACAGGGAATATAATGAAAAACTGTTTTTT. Amino acid sequence: CARSLGDREYNEKLFF.

J is TRBJ2-1 and V is TRBV11-1, with 11 bases identical to TRBD1. This CDR3 spans 15 amino acids. The ends lost 10 bases at V and 9 bases at J; junction bases unmatched: 14. The germline V gene has CDR1 SGHAT and CDR2 FQDESV (reference sequence). CDR3 in amino acids: CATETGTGGITEQFF. The CDR3 bases are TGTGCCACCGAAACCGGGACAGGGGGTATCACTGAGCAGTTCTTC.

The rearrangement links TRBV5-4 to TRBJ2-3, with 16 bases identical to TRBD2. The ends lost 4 bases at V and 5 bases at J; junction bases unmatched: 4. The CDR3 totals 16 residues. Germline V CDR1 and CDR2: SGHNT, YYREEE (reference sequence). Here the CDR3 reads CASSDGTSGGVDTQYF. DNA for the CDR3: TGTGCCAGCAGCGACGGGACTAGCGGGGGGGTAGATACGCAGTATTTT.